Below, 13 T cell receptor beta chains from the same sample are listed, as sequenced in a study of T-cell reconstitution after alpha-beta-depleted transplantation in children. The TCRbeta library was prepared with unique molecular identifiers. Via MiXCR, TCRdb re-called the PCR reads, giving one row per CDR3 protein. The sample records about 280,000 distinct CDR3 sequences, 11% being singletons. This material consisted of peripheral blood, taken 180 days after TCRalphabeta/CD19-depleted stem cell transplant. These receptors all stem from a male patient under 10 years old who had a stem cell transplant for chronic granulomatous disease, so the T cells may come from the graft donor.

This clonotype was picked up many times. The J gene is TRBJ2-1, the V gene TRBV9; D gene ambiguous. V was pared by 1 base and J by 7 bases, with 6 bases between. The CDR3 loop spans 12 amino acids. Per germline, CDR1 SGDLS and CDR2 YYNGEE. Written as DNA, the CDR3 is TGTGCCAGCAGCGTAACCTGGAATGAGCAGTTCTTC. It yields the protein CASSVTWNEQFF.

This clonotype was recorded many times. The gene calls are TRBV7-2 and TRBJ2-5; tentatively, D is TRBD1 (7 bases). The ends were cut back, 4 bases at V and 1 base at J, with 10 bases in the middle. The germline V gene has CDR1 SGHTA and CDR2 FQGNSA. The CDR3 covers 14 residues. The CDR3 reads CASSSRGVQETQYF. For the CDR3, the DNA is TGTGCCAGCAGCTCCAGGGGGGTCCAAGAGACCCAGTACTTC.

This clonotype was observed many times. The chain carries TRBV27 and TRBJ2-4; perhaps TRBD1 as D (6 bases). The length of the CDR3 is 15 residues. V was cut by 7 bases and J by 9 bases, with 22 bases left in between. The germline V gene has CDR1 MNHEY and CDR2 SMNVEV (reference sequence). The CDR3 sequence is CASTSAGGQHPIQYF. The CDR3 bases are TGTGCCAGCACCTCGGCCGGCGGACAGCATCCCATTCAGTACTTC.

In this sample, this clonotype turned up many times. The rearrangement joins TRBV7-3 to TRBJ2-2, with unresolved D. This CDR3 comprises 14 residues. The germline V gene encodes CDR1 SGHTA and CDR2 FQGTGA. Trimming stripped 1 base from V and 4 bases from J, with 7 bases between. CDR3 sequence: CASSLIGITGELFF. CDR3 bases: TGTGCCAGCAGCTTAATTGGCATCACCGGGGAGCTGTTTTTT.

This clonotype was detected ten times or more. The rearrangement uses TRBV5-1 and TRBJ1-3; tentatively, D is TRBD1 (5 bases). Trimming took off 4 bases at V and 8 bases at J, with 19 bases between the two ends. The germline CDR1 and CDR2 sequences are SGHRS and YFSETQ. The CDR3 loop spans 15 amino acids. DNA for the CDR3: TGCGCCAGCAGCGGACCGGGACCAGGGCTGGACACCATATATTTT. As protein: CASSGPGPGLDTIYF.

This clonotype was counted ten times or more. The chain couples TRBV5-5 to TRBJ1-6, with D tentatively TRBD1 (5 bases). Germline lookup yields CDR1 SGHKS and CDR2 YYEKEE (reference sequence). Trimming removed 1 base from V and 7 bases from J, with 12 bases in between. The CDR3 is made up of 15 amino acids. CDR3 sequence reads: CASSLNGGRNSPLHF. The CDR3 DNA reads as TGTGCCAGCAGCTTGAACGGGGGAAGGAATTCACCCCTCCACTTT.

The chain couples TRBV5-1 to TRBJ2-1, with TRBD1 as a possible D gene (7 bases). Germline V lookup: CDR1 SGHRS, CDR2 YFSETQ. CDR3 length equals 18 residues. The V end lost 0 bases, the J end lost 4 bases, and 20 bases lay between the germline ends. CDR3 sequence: CASSLDAGQPSIYNEQFF. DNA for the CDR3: TGCGCCAGCAGCTTGGATGCGGGACAGCCTTCTATATACAATGAGCAGTTCTTC.

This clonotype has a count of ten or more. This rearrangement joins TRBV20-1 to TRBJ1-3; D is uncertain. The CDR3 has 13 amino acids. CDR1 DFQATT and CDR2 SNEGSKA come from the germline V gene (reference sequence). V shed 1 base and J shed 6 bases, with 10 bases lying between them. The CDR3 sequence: CSARAGYENTIYF. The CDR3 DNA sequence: TGCAGTGCTAGAGCTGGGTATGAAAACACCATATATTTT.

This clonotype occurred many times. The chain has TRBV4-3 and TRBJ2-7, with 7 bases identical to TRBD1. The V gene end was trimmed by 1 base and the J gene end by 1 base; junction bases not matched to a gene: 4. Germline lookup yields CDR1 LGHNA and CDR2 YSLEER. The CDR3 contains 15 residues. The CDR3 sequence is CASSQVGGLSYEQYF. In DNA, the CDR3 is TGCGCCAGCAGCCAAGTAGGGGGCTTATCCTACGAGCAGTACTTC.

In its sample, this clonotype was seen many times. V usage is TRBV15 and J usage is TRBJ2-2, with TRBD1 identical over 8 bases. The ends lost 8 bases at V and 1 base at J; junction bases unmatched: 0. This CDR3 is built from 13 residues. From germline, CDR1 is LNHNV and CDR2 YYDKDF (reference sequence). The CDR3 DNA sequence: TGTGCCACCGGACAGGGGAACACCGGGGAGCTGTTTTTT. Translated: CATGQGNTGELFF.

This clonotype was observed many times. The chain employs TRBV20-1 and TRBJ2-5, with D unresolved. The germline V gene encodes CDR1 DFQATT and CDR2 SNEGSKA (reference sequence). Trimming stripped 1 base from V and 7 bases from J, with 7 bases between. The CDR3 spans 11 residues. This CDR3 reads CSARAPRTQYF. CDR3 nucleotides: TGCAGTGCTAGAGCTCCGAGGACCCAGTACTTC.

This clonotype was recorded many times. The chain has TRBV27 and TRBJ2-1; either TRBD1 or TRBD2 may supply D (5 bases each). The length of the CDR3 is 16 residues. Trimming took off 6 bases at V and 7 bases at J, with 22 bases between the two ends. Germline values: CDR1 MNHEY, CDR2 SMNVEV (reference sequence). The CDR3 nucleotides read TGTGCCAGCAGGGGCTCCGGGACCCGCGCTTATAATGAGCAGTTCTTC. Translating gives CASRGSGTRAYNEQFF.

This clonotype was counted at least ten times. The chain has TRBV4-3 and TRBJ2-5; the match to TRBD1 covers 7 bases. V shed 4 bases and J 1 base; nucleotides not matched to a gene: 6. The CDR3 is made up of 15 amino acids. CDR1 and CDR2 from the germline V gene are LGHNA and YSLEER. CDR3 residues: CASSRGTGAQETQYF. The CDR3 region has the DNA TGCGCCAGCAGCCGGGGCACAGGGGCCCAAGAGACCCAGTACTTC.